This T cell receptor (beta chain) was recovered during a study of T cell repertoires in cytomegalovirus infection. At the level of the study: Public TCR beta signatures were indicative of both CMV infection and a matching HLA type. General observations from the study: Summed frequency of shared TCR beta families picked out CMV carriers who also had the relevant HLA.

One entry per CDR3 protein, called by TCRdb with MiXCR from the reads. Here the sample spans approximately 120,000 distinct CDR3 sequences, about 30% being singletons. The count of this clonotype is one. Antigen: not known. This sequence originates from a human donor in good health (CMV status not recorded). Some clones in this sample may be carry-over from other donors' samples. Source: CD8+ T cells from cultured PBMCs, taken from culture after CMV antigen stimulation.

CDR3 bases: TGCAGTGCTCGGGACAGGGTGTTTGAGACCCAGTACTTC. The encoded protein is CSARDRVFETQYF. J is TRBJ2-5 and V is TRBV20-1, with 9 bases identical to TRBD1. Trimming took 5 bases from V and 5 from J; bases not matched to a gene: 6. Germline loops: CDR1 DFQATT, CDR2 SNEGSKA (reference sequence). The CDR3 covers 13 residues.